This TCR beta chain was sequenced during a study of shared clonotypes between healthy human individuals (dated by TCRdb to about 2020). In the study overall: Three men and a couple of women, aged 18 to 49 years, made up the cohort. For each donor, three plates each were used for CD4 naive and CD4 memory, two plates were used for CD8 naive, and one plate was used for CD8 memory. To estimate repertoire size and how much clonotype sharing occurs between individuals, the study deeply sequenced the blood TCR repertoires of 5 or 6 healthy adults. To increase sequencing depth and limit assay-specific biases, TCR repertoire library preparation and sequencing were carried out by different laboratories using diverse techniques. Between about 0.85 and 8.9 billion PBMCs per donor were obtained by leukapheresis. The paper's findings and limits, for the study overall: When several donors were compared, the shared fraction of clonotypes was approximately 5% for naive CD4, 3.5% to 4% for naive CD8, roughly 2.3% for memory CD4, and roughly 0.4% for memory CD8. Larger estimated clonotype richness was generally found for naive subsets than for memory subsets. Because the study included a small number of donors, the genetic and exposure-history diversity represented was limited. Sampling was limited to blood, and TCR repertoires in tissue likely differ from TCR repertoires in blood. Pairwise subsampling indicated that sequencing depth was expected to affect the degree of clonotype sharing among donors. Incomplete sequencing was indicated by rarefaction of sorted-subset datasets, despite the large sequencing depth. Higher generation probabilities were observed for clonotypes shared by all four sorted-subset donors than for non-shared clonotypes.

Using the deep immunoSEQ assay, multiplex PCR amplified TCR CDR3 regions from genomic DNA. Genomic DNA extracted from each cell subset was distributed evenly over all wells of several immunoSEQ 96-well plates, and each plate served as one replicate. For sorted subsets, each replicate PCR was loaded with 200 ng genomic DNA, equivalent to 25,000 to 35,000 T cell genomes. The purified libraries were quantified using a Qubit 3.0 fluorometer, sized with a Bioanalyzer 2100, and then quantified again using the KAPA Library Quantification kit. Every immunoSEQ 96-well plate was sequenced on a separate single-read 150-cycle Illumina NextSeq 550 flow cell. The study's own analysis went as follows. Because the immunoSEQ output included only junctional sequences and no quality scores, the filtering could not be the same as the filtering used for full-length reads. Sequences were annotated with PyIR, a Python wrapper for IgBLAST v1.9, and V/J genes and CDR3 were assigned using IMGT germline references. Any read was removed if the V/J assignment was weak (E-value above 1e-6), the CDR3 was missing, or the read contained stop codons, out-of-frame junctions, or ambiguous translated residues. V3J clonotypes were defined as sequences sharing an identical inferred V gene, J gene, and CDR3 amino acid sequence. The percentage overlap between two repertoires was calculated by dividing the number of shared unique clonotypes by the size of the smaller repertoire. Richness of each repertoire was evaluated using RTK rarefaction, the Chao1 estimator, and Recon v2.1 estimates of unobserved clonotypes. For all TCRbeta clonotypes obtained by the gDNA method from several donors, generation probabilities were computed with OLGA. Drawn from immuneACCESS, this table holds only the in-frame rearrangements with V and J called that TCRdb kept. Clones are partly lost; checked studies trace under half to an unresolved V gene and leave the rest unexplained. V and J calls and clone size are given by that table; D and trimming were obtained from the DNA. The sample table lists about 2 million clones, about 95% of them with a count of one. Roughly 1% of the sample is in the top ten clones.

A remark on this clone: Its target antigen remains unknown. No base quality values were provided; no much bigger clone lies one nucleotide off.

CD8 naive samples consisted of CD45RO-negative cells that were positively selected for CCR7, yielding a CD45RA+CCR7+ population without TemRA cells. Healthy HIV-negative adults with no recently reported acute infections or vaccinations were included as donors. All donors were Caucasian adults living in Nashville, Tennessee, USA. After blood collection by leukapheresis, PBMCs were isolated using Ficoll-Histopaque density gradient centrifugation and then cryopreserved in the vapor phase of liquid nitrogen. Analytical flow cytometry was used to check the purity and quantity of every magnetically sorted T cell population. Each sorted fraction had its genomic DNA isolated and then quantified by UV absorbance on a Nanodrop 2000c. CDR1 SGHNT and CDR2 YENEEA are derived from the germline V gene. The cysteine opens and the phenylalanine closes a CDR3 of 13 amino acids. Only the CDR3 DNA stays, 39 bases, in frame from base 1. V is shortened by 7 bases, J by 6 bases, and the region joining them spans 12 bases.

The chain is encoded by TRBV11-3 joined to TRBJ2-2, with the D gene uncertain. Sequencing was carried out using naive CD8+ T cells sorted from blood. Per the publication, the cell subset or site label means: CD45RA+CCR7+. This clonotype originated in a man aged 18 to 29 in good health. For the CDR3, the sequence is CASKNAESGELFF. DNA sequence: TGTGCCAGCAAAAACGCGGAGTCCGGGGAGCTGTTTTTT.